These T cell receptor beta chains were read from a single sample in a study of lymphopenia after photon versus proton radiotherapy. This table comes from immunoSEQ multiplex PCR, and its TCRdb copy is limited to in-frame clones, with some not included. Among 35,000 to 40,000 clones listed, approximately 87% were seen once. The sequencing here drew on peripheral blood, taken from a patient treated with photon-based radiotherapy. The receptors here all came from a man between 50 and 59 years old with gastric cancer. CDR3s include the opening cysteine and the closing phenylalanine or tryptophan. Each record gives: CDR3 length, V gene, clone size, D gene, J gene, CDR3 DNA, CDR3 protein. D genes are given only for firm matches. Clone sizes are given selectively: once, few, many, or a class where the clone is expanded.

len: 15
v_gene: TRBV28
abundance: .
d_gene: .
j_gene: TRBJ2-1
CDR3nt: TGTGCCAGCAGTTTAGCGACTAGAGGAATCAATGAGCAGTTCTTC
CDR3aa: CASSLATRGINEQFF

len: 17
v_gene: TRBV27
abundance: .
d_gene: TRBD2
j_gene: TRBJ2-1
CDR3nt: TGTGCCAGCAGTTCCTATAGCGGGAGAGTGCCGCACAATGAGCAGTTCTTC
CDR3aa: CASSSYSGRVPHNEQFF

len: 14
v_gene: TRBV28
abundance: .
d_gene: .
j_gene: TRBJ1-6
CDR3nt: TGTGCCAGCAGTCCCCGGTCGGGGTTCTCACCCCTCCACTTT
CDR3aa: CASSPRSGFSPLHF

len: 16
v_gene: TRBV13
abundance: .
d_gene: TRBD2
j_gene: TRBJ2-7
CDR3nt: TGTGCCAGCAGCTTAGGAGGTAGCGGGAGCACCTACGAGCAGTACTTC
CDR3aa: CASSLGGSGSTYEQYF

len: 14
v_gene: TRBV30
abundance: .
d_gene: .
j_gene: TRBJ2-7
CDR3nt: TGTGCCTGGAATCACAGGGATCTGCCCTACGAGCAGTACTTC
CDR3aa: CAWNHRDLPYEQYF

len: 13
v_gene: TRBV2
abundance: .
d_gene: .
j_gene: TRBJ2-7
CDR3nt: TGTGCCAGCGATCAGGGGGGGTCCGGGGAGCAGTACTTC
CDR3aa: CASDQGGSGEQYF

len: 14
v_gene: TRBV6-1
abundance: few
d_gene: TRBD2
j_gene: TRBJ2-7
CDR3nt: TGTGCCAGCACCCTTCGGGAGGGTAGCTACGAGCAGTACTTC
CDR3aa: CASTLREGSYEQYF

len: 14
v_gene: TRBV2
abundance: .
d_gene: .
j_gene: TRBJ2-2
CDR3nt: TGTGCCAGCCTCTGGGGACCGAACACCGGGGAGCTGTTTTTT
CDR3aa: CASLWGPNTGELFF

len: 14
v_gene: TRBV4-3
abundance: .
d_gene: .
j_gene: TRBJ1-1
CDR3nt: TGCGCCAGCAGCCAAGGCGGAGGGGCGGTGGAAGCTTTCTTT
CDR3aa: CASSQGGGAVEAFF

len: 14
v_gene: TRBV6-4
abundance: .
d_gene: TRBD2
j_gene: TRBJ2-1
CDR3nt: TGTGCCAGCGCCGGGACTAGCGGGAGCGATGAGCAGTTCTTC
CDR3aa: CASAGTSGSDEQFF

len: 13
v_gene: TRBV14
abundance: few
d_gene: .
j_gene: TRBJ2-5
CDR3nt: TGTGCCAGCAGCCCACAAGGGGAAGAGACCCAGTACTTC
CDR3aa: CASSPQGEETQYF

len: 15
v_gene: TRBV5-1
abundance: .
d_gene: TRBD2
j_gene: TRBJ2-1
CDR3nt: TGCGCCAGCAGCTTTATAGCGGGGGGCTACAATGAGCAGTTCTTC
CDR3aa: CASSFIAGGYNEQFF

len: 12
v_gene: TRBV11-2
abundance: few
d_gene: .
j_gene: TRBJ2-2
CDR3nt: TGTGCCAGCAGCTTAGGGAGCGGGGAGCTGTTTTTT
CDR3aa: CASSLGSGELFF

len: 15
v_gene: TRBV6-7
abundance: .
d_gene: TRBD1
j_gene: TRBJ1-1
CDR3nt: TGTGCCAGCAGTTACTCCGGGACAGGCCCCCAAGAAGCTTTCTTT
CDR3aa: CASSYSGTGPQEAFF

len: 14
v_gene: TRBV5-5
abundance: .
d_gene: TRBD2
j_gene: TRBJ2-7
CDR3nt: TGTGCCAGCAGCGATGTACTAGCGGCTGGAGAGCAGTACTTC
CDR3aa: CASSDVLAAGEQYF

len: 14
v_gene: TRBV23-1
abundance: .
d_gene: .
j_gene: TRBJ2-6
CDR3nt: TGCGCCAGCACGCAACAAAGTCGGGCCAACGTCCTGACTTTC
CDR3aa: CASTQQSRANVLTF

len: 15
v_gene: TRBV18
abundance: .
d_gene: .
j_gene: TRBJ1-3
CDR3nt: TGTGCCAGCTCACCACCCGGAGGGCTTGGAAACACCATATATTTT
CDR3aa: CASSPPGGLGNTIYF

len: 13
v_gene: TRBV7-9
abundance: .
d_gene: .
j_gene: TRBJ2-1
CDR3nt: TGTGCCAGCAGCTTCTCCCAGGGGAATGAGCAGTTCTTC
CDR3aa: CASSFSQGNEQFF